The present entry profiles one T cell receptor (beta chain) with its context. What it binds is unknown. The sample belongs to a study of shared clonotypes between healthy human individuals. Whole-study findings and limits: Shared across a few donors were about 4.8% of the naive CD4 clonotypes.

Assay: immunoSEQ multiplex PCR; the TCRdb copy retains only in-frame clones and omits some. The table has some 1.4 million clones, around 97% seen once. Sequenced input: naive CD4+ T cells sorted from blood. Subset indicated: CD45RA+ positively selected. This sequence was found in a man in his thirties or forties in good health.

The CDR3 DNA follows: TGTGCCATCGGGTGGGGAGACGAGCAGTTCTTC. This translates into CAIGWGDEQFF. The rearrangement uses TRBV10-3 and TRBJ2-1, with D perhaps matching TRBD2 (5 bases). CDR3 length: 11 amino acids. V lost 8 bases to trimming and J lost 10 bases, with 12 bases between them. Germline V gives CDR1 ENHRY, CDR2 SYGVKD.